This T cell receptor (beta chain) was sequenced in a study of blood T cell repertoires in COVID-19. At the level of the study: Sample material is recorded as cDNA or gDNA derived from T cells, B-cell-depleted T cells, or PBMCs.

Germline V gives CDR1 SGHRS, CDR2 YFSETQ. V was clipped by 2 bases and J by 5 bases, with 8 bases between them. The CDR3 consists of 12 residues. The sample holds one count of this clone. Using immunoSEQ multiplex PCR, the repertoire was profiled, and TCRdb retains in-frame clones only, with some absent. The table includes some 130,000 clones, roughly four fifths detected once. The clonotype comes from a man younger than 40 who had recovered from COVID-19. The source material was PBMCs or T cells enriched from blood (not recorded which). V and J are TRBV5-1 and TRBJ2-7; no clear D. CDR3 DNA sequence: TGCGCCAGCAGCTTCCGAGGTAACGAGCAGTACTTC. This translates into CASSFRGNEQYF.